Listed below are T cell receptor beta chains from one sample, sequenced in a study of blood T cells in healthy people across ages. MiXCR was run by TCRdb on the 5' RACE reads, yielding one entry per CDR3 protein. This table holds about 1.6 million distinct CDR3 sequences, about 31% found once. Sequencing was done on a sample of blood. Source of these receptors: a woman aged 30 to 39 in good health. Both conserved end residues are part of each CDR3. The D gene is left open where the match is weak. The size field is filled for only some rows; it gives once, few, many or a size class.

j_gene | d_gene | abundance | v_gene | CDR3aa | CDR3nt
TRBJ2-7 | - | many | TRBV5-1 | CASSLKLTGTPSREQYF | TGCGCCAGCAGCTTGAAACTAACCGGGACTCCCTCCAGGGAGCAGTACTTC
TRBJ2-6 | TRBD2 | - | TRBV11-2 | CASSLDSRLAGYSGVNVLTF | TGTGCCAGCAGCCTTGATTCAAGACTAGCGGGTTACTCTGGGGTCAACGTCCTGACTTTC
TRBJ2-7 | - | - | TRBV11-2 | CASSLDVVRRGEQYF | TGTGCCAGCAGCTTAGATGTCGTTCGGCGGGGCGAGCAGTACTTC
TRBJ2-1 | - | - | TRBV9 | CASSPDSQAYNEQFF | TGTGCCAGCAGCCCGGACAGCCAAGCCTACAATGAGCAGTTCTTC
TRBJ2-1 | - | - | TRBV9 | CASSVGTRSNEQFF | TGTGCCAGCAGCGTAGGAACCAGAAGCAATGAGCAGTTCTTC
TRBJ2-7 | - | - | TRBV27 | CAGSLFPGSPCEQYF | TGTGCCGGCAGTTTATTCCCCGGGAGTCCCTGCGAGCAGTACTTC
TRBJ2-3 | TRBD2 | - | TRBV6-5 | CASSYSKKSAGGGTDTQYF | TGTGCCAGCAGTTACTCTAAAAAGTCAGCGGGAGGGGGGACAGATACGCAGTATTTT
TRBJ1-1 | TRBD1 | - | TRBV5-1 | CASSTYRGLITEAFF | TGCGCCAGCAGCACCTACAGGGGGCTTATCACTGAAGCTTTCTTT
TRBJ2-1 | - | few | TRBV20-1 | CSAPQTRSSYNEQFF | TGCAGTGCACCCCAGACGCGGAGCTCCTACAATGAGCAGTTCTTC
TRBJ2-3 | - | - | TRBV6-5 | CASSPRARSTDTQYF | TGTGCCAGCAGCCCGAGGGCCCGAAGCACAGATACGCAGTATTTT
TRBJ2-3 | - | - | TRBV27 | CASSSGVSRTDTQYF | TGTGCCAGCAGTTCCGGGGTCAGTCGCACAGATACGCAGTATTTT